This T cell receptor (beta chain) was found in a study of graft-versus-host responses after intestinal transplantation. Study-level information: Recipients were given multivisceral, liver-intestinal, or isolated intestinal transplants. Findings and caveats of the study: GvH clones were found in recipient marrow; some appeared first in ileum or blood. Subjects displaying graft-donor T cell macrochimerism possessed elevated graft-versus-host to host-versus-graft clonal ratios inside allografts.

The CDR3 sequence is 13 residues long. The V gene end was trimmed by 8 bases and the J gene end by 9 bases; junction bases not matched to a gene: 7. Germline V gene sequence: CDR1 MNHEY, CDR2 SMNVEV (reference sequence). To note about this clone: Its matching antigen is unknown.

Sequenced by immunoSEQ multiplex PCR; TCRdb stores in-frame clones only, minus some. The data show about 98,000 clones, about 82% seen once. This receptor was taken from a human patient who received an intestinal transplant, so some T cells may come from the graft donor. The J gene is TRBJ1-5, the V gene TRBV27, with 10 bases matching TRBD1. This specimen consisted of PBMCs, obtained 255 days after intestinal transplant. The CDR3 DNA reads TGTGCCAGCGGGGGGGACAGGGGATTGCCCCAGCATTTT. Translating gives CASGGDRGLPQHF.